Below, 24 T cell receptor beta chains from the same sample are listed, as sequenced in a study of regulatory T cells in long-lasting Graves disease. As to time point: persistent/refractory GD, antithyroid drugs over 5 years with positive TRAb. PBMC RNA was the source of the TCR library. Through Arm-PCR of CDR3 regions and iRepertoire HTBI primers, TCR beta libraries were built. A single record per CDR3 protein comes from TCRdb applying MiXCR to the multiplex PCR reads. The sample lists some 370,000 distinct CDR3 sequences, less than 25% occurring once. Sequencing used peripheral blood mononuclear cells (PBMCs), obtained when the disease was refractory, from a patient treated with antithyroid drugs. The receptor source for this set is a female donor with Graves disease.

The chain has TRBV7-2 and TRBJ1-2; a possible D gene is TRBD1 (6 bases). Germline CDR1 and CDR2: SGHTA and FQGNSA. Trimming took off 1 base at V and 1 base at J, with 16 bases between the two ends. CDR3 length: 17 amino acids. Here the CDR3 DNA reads TGTGCCAGCAGCTTAGGGGACACAGTAAAATATAACTATGGCTACACCTTC. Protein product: CASSLGDTVKYNYGYTF.

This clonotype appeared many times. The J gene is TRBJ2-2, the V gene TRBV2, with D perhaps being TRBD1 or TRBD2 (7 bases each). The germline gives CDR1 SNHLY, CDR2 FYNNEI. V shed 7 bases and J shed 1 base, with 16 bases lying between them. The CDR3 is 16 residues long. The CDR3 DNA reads TGTGCCAGCAAACGGGAGGACAGGTTGAACACCGGGGAGCTGTTTTTT. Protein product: CASKREDRLNTGELFF.

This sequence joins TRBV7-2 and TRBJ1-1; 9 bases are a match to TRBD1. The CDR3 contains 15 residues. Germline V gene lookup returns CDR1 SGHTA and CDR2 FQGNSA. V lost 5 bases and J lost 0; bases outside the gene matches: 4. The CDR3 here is CASSRDRALNTEAFF. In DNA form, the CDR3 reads TGTGCCAGCAGCCGGGACAGGGCTTTGAACACTGAAGCTTTCTTT.

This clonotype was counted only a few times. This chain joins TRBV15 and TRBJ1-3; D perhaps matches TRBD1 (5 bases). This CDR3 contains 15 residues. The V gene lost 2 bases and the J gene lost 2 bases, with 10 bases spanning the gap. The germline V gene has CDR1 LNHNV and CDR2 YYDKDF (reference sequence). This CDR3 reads CATSRPGTAGNTIYF. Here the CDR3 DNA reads TGTGCCACCAGCAGACCCGGGACGGCTGGAAACACCATATATTTT.

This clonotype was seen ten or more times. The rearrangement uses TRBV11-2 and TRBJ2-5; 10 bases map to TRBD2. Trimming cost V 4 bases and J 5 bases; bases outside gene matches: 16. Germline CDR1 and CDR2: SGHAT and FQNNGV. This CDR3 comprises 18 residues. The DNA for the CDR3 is TGTGCCAGCAGCTCGACAGCGGGAGGGCCCACCGACCGGGAGACCCAGTACTTC. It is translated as CASSSTAGGPTDRETQYF.

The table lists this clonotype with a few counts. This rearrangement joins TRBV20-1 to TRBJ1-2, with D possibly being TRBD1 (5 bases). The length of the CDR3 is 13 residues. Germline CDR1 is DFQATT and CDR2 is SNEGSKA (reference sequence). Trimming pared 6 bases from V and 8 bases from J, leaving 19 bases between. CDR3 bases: TGCAGTGCCACCAACCTGGGGGTACGGGGCTACACCTTC. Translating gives CSATNLGVRGYTF.

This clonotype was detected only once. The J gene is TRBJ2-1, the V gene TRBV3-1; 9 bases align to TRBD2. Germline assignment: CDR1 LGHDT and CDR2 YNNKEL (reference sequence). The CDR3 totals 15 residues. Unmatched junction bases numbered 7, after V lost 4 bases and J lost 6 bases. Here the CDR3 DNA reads TGTGCCAGCAGCCCCGCGGCGGGAGGGGTCAATGAGCAGTTCTTC. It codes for CASSPAAGGVNEQFF.

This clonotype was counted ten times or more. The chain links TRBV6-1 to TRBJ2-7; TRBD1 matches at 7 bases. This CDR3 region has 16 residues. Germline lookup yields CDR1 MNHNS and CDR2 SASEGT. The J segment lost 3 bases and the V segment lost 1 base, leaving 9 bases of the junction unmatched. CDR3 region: CASSEVGRGNDYEQYF. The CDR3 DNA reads TGTGCCAGCAGTGAAGTTGGCAGGGGGAATGACTACGAGCAGTACTTC.

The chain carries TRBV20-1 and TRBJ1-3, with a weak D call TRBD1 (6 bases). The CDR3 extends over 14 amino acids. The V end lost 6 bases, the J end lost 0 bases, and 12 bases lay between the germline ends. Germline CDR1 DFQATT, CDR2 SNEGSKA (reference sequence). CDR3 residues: CSALGQSSGNTIYF. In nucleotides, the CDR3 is TGCAGTGCCCTCGGACAGTCCTCTGGAAACACCATATATTTT.

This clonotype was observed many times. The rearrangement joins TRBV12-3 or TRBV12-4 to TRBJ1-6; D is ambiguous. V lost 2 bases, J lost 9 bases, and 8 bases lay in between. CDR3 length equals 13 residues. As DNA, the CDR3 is TGTGCCAGCAGTTTAAGAAACAGTTCACCCCTCCACTTT. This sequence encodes CASSLRNSSPLHF.

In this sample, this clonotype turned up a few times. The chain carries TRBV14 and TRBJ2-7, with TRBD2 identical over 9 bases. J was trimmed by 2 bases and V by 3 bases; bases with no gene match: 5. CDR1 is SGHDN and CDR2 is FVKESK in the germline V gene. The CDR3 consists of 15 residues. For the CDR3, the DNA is TGTGCCAGCAGCCAGGGGACTAGCCGAACCTACGAGCAGTACTTC. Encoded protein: CASSQGTSRTYEQYF. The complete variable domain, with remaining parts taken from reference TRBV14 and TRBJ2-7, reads EAGVTQFPSHSVIEKGQTVTLRCDPISGHDNLYWYRRVMGKEIKFLLHFVKESKQDESGMPNNRFLAERTGGTYSTLKVQPAELEDSGVYFCASSQGTSRTYEQYFGPGTRLTVT.

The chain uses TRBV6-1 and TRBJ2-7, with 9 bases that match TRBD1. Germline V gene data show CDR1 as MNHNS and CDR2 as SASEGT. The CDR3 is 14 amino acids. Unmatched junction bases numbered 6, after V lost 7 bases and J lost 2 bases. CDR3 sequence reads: CASTSDRGTYEQYF. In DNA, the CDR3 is TGTGCCAGCACCTCTGACAGGGGGACCTACGAGCAGTACTTC.

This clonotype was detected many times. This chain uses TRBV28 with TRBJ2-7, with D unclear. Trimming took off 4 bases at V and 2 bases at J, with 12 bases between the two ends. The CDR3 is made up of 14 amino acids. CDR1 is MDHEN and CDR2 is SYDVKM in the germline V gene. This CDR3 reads CASSSRFPPYEQYF. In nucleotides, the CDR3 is TGTGCCAGCAGTTCCCGGTTCCCACCCTACGAGCAGTACTTC.

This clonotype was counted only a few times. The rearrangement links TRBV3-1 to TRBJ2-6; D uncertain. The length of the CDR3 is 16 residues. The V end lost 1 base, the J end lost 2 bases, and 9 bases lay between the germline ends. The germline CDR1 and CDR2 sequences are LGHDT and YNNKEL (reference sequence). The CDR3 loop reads CASSQVAVPGANVLTF. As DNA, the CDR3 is TGTGCCAGCAGCCAAGTAGCCGTTCCTGGGGCCAACGTCCTGACTTTC.

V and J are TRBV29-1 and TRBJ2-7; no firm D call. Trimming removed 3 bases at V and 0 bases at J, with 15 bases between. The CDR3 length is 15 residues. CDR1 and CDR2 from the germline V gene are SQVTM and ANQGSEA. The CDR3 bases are TGCAGCGTTGAGGTTAGACGGATCAGCTCCTACGAGCAGTACTTC. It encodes CSVEVRRISSYEQYF.

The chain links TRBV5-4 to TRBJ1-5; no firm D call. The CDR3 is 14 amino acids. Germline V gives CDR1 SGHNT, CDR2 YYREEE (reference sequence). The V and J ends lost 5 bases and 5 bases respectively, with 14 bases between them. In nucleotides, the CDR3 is TGTGCCAGCAGTCGGAAGGGATCTGATCAGCCCCAGCATTTT. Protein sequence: CASSRKGSDQPQHF.

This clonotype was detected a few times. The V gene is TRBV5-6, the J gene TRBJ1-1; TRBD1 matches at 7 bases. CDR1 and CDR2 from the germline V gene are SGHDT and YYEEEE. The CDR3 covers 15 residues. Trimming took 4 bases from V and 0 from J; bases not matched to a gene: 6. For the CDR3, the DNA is TGTGCCAGCAGCCAGCCGGGACAGTTGAACACTGAAGCTTTCTTT. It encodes CASSQPGQLNTEAFF.

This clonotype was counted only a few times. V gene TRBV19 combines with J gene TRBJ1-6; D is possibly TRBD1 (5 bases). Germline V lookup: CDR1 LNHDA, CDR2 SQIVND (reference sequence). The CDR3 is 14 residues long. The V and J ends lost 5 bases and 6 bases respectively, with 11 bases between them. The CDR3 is CASSADGGNSPLHF. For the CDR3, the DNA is TGTGCCAGTAGTGCCGACGGGGGTAATTCACCCCTCCACTTT.

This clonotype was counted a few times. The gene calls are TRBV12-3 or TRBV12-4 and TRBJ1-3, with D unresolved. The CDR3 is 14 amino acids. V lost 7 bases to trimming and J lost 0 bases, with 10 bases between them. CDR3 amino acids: CASTLWGSGNTIYF. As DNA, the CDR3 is TGTGCCAGCACCCTCTGGGGCTCTGGAAACACCATATATTTT.

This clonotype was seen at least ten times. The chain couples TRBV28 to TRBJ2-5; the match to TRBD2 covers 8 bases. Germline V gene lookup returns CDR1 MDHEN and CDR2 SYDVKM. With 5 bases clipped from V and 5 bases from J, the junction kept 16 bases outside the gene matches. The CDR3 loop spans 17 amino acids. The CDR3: CASSGGRAFEREETQYF. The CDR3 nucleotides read TGTGCCAGCAGTGGGGGGAGAGCGTTTGAGCGGGAGGAGACCCAGTACTTC. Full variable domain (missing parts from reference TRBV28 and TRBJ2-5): DVKVTQSSRYLVKRTGEKVFLECVQDMDHENMFWYRQDPGLGLRLIYFSYDVKMKEKGDIPEGYSVSREKKERFSLILESASTNQTSMYLCASSGGRAFEREETQYFGPGTRLLVL.

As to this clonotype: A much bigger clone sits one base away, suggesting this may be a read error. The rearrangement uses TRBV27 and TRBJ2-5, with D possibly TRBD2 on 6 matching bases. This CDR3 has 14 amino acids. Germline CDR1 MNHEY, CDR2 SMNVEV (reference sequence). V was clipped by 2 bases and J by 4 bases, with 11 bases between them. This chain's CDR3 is CASSLAGLRETQYF. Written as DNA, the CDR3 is TGTGCCAGCAGTTTAGCGGGATTAAGAGAGACCCAGTACTTC.

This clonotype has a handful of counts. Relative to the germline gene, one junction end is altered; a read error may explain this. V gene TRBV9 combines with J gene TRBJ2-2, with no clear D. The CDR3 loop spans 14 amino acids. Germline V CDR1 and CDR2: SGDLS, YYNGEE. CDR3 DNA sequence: TGTGCCAGCTCTAACCCGGTTGGCACCAGGGAGCTGTTTTTT. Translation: CASSNPVGTRELFF.

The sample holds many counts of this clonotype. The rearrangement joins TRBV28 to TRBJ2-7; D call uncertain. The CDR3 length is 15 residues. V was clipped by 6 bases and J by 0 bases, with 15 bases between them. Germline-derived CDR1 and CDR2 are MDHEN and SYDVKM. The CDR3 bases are TGTGCCAGCAGCCCTACATGGTGGGGCTCCTACGAGCAGTACTTC. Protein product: CASSPTWWGSYEQYF.

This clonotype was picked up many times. The CDR3 protein is CASSTLKGSPLHF. In DNA, the CDR3 is TGTGCCAGCAGTACCCTCAAGGGTTCACCCCTCCACTTT. The rearrangement links TRBV12-3 or TRBV12-4 to TRBJ1-6; no firm D call. V dropped 5 bases and J dropped 9 bases, with 11 bases sitting between them. The CDR3 contains 13 residues.